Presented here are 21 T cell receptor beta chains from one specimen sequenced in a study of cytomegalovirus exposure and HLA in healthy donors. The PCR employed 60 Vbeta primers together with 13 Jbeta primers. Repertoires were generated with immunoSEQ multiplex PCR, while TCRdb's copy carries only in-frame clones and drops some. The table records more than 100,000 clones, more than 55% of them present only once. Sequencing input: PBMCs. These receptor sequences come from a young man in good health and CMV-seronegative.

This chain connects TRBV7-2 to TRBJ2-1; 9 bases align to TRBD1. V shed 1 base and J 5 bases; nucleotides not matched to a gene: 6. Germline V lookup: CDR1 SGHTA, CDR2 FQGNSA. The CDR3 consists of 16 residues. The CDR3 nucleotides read TGTGCCAGCAGCTTAGTAGGGACAGGGAGGGACAATGAGCAGTTCTTC. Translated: CASSLVGTGRDNEQFF.

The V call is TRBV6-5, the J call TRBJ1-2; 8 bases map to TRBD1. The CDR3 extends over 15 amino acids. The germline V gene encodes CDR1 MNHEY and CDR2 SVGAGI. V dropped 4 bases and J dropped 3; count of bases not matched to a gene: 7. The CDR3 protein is CASSSPDRADYGYTF. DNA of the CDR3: TGTGCCAGCAGTTCCCCGGACAGGGCAGACTATGGCTACACCTTC.

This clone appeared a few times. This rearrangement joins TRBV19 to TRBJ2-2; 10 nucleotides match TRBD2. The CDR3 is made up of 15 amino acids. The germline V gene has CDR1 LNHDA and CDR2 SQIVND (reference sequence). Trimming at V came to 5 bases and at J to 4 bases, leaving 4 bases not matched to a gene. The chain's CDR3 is CASSGIAGGTGELFF. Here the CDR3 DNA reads TGTGCCAGTAGTGGAATAGCGGGGGGCACCGGGGAGCTGTTTTTT.

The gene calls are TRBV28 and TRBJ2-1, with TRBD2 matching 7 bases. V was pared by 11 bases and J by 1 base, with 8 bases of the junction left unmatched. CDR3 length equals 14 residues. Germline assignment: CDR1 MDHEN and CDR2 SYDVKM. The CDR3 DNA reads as TGTGCCTCGAATCGGGGGGTTTCCTACAATGAGCAGTTCTTC. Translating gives CASNRGVSYNEQFF.

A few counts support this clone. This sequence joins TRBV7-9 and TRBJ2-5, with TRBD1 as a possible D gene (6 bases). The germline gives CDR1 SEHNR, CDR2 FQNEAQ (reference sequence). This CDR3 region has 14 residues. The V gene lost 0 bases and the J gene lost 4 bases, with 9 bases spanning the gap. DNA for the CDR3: TGTGCCAGCAGCTTAGCGCAAGGGGGAGAGACCCAGTACTTC. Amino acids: CASSLAQGGETQYF.

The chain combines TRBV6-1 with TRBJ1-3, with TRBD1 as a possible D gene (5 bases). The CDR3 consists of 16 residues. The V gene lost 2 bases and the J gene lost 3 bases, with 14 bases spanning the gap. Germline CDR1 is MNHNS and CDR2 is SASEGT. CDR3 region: CASSEIPGRGGNTIYF. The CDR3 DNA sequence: TGTGCCAGCAGTGAAATTCCGGGGAGGGGTGGAAACACCATATATTTT.

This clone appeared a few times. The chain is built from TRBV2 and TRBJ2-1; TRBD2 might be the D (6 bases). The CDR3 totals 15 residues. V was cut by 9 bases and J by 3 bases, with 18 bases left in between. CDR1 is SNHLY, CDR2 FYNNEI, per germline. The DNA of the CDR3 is TGTGCCAGTGCAACCCTAGCGATAGACTACAATGAGCAGTTCTTC. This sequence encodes CASATLAIDYNEQFF.

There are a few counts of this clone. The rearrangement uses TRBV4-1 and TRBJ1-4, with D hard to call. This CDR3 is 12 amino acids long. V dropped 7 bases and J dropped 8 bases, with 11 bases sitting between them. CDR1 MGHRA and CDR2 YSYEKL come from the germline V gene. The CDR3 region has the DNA TGCGCCAGCACCCGGGCGGGGGAAAAACTGTTTTTT. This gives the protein CASTRAGEKLFF.

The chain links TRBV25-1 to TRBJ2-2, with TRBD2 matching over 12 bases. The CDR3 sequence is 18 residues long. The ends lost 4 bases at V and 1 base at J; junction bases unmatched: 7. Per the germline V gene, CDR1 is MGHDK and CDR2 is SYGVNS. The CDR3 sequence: CASSGRLAGELNTGELFF. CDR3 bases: TGTGCCAGCAGTGGCCGACTAGCGGGGGAACTGAACACCGGGGAGCTGTTTTTT. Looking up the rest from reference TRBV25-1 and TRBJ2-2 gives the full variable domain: EADIYQTPRYLVIGTGKKITLECSQTMGHDKMYWYQQDPGMELHLIHYSYGVNSTEKGDLSSESTVSRIRTEHFPLTLESARPSHTSQYLCASSGRLAGELNTGELFFGEGSRLTVL.

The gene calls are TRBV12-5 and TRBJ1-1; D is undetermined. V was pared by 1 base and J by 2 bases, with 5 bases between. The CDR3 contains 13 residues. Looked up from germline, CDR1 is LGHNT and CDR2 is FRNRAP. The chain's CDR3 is CASGLELNTEAFF. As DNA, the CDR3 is TGTGCTAGTGGTTTGGAGCTTAACACTGAAGCTTTCTTT.

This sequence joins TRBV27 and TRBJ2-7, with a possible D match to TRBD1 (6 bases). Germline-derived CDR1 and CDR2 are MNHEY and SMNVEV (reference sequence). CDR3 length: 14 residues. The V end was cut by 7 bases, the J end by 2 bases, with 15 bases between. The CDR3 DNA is TGTGCCAGCAAGGCAGGCAGGGGCGCCTACGAGCAGTACTTC. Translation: CASKAGRGAYEQYF.

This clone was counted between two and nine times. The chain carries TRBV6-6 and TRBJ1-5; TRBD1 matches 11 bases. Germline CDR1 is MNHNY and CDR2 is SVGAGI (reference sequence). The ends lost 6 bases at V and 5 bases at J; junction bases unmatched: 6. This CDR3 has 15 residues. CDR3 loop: CASRGRTGGYQPQHF. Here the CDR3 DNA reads TGTGCCAGCAGGGGCCGGACAGGGGGCTATCAGCCCCAGCATTTT.

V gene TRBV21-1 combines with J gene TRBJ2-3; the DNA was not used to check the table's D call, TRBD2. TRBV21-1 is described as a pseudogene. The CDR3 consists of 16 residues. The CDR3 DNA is TGTGCCAGCAGCAAAGGGTCCCCAGAGGGCACAGATACGCAGTATTTT. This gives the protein CASSKGSPEGTDTQYF.

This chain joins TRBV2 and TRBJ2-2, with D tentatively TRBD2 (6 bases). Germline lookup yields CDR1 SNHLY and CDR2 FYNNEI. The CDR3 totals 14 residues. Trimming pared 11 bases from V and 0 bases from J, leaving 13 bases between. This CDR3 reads CAGGGRANTGELFF. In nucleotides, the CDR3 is TGTGCCGGGGGAGGCAGGGCGAACACCGGGGAGCTGTTTTTT.

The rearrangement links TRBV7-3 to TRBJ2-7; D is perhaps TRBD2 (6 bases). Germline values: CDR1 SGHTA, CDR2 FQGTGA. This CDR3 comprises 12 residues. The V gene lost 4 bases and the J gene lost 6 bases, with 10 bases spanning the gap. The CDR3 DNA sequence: TGTGCCAGCAGCTCTTGGAGGGGCGAGCAGTACTTC. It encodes CASSSWRGEQYF.

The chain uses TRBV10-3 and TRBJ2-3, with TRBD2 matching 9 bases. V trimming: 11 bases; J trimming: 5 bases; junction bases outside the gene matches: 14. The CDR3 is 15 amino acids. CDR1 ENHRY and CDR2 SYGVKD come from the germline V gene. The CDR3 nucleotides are TGTGCCGTCCGGTTAGCGGGAGTCGGGAAAGATACGCAGTATTTT. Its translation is CAVRLAGVGKDTQYF.

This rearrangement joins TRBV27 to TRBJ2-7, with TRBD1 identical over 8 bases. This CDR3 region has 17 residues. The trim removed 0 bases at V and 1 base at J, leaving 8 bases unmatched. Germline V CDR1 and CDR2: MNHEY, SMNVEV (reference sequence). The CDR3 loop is CASSLSGDGTGSYEQYF. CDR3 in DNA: TGTGCCAGCAGTTTATCGGGGGACGGGACAGGATCCTACGAGCAGTACTTC.

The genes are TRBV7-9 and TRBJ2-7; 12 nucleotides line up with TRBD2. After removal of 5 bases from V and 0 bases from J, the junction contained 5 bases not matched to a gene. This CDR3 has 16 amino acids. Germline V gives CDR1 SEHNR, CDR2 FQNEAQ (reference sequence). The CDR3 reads CASSLKGLAGSYEQYF. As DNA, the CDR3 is TGTGCCAGCAGCCTAAAGGGACTAGCGGGCTCCTACGAGCAGTACTTC.

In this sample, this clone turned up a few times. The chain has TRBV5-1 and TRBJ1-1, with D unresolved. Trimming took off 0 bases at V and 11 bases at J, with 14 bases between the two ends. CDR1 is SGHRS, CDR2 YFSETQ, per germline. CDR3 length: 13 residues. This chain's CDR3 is CASSLVLGVRAFF. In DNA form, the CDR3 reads TGCGCCAGCAGCTTGGTTCTCGGAGTGAGGGCTTTCTTT.

CDR3 sequence: CASSPPSGGAGELFF. CDR3 bases: TGTGCCAGCAGCCCACCCTCCGGGGGAGCCGGGGAGCTGTTTTTT. The V call is TRBV5-4, the J call TRBJ2-2; TRBD2 might be the D (6 bases). Between the trimmed V and J ends, which lost 4 bases and 6 bases, there was a span of 16 bases. This CDR3 is 15 amino acids long. Germline CDR1 is SGHNT and CDR2 is YYREEE (reference sequence).

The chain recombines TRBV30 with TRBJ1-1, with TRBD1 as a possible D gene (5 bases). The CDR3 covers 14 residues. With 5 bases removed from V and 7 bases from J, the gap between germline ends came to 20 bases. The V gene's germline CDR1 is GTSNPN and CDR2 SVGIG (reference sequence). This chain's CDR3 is CAWWIWGGPCEAFF. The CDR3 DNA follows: TGTGCCTGGTGGATTTGGGGGGGTCCGTGTGAAGCTTTCTTT.